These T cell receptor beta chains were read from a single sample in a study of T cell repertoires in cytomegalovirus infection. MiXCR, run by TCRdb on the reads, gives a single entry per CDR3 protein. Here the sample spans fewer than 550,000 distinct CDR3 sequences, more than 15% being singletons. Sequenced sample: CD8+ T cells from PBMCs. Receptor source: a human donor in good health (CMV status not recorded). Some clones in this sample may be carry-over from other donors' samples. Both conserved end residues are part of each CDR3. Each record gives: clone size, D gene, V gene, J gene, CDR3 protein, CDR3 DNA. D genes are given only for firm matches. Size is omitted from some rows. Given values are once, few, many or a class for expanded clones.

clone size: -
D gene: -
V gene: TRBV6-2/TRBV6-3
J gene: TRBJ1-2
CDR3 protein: CASSYEDRTNYGYTF
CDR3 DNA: TGTGCCAGCAGTTACGAGGACAGAACTAACTATGGCTACACCTTC

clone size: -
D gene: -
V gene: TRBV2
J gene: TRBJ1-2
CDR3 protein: CASSEVPGGGYTF
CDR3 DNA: TGTGCCAGCAGTGAAGTCCCCGGGGGAGGCTACACCTTC

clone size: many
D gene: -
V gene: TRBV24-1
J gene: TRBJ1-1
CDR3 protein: CATSDLTEPLFF
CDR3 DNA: TGTGCCACCAGTGATTTAACAGAACCTTTGTTCTTT

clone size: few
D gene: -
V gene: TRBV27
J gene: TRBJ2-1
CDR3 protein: CASSLTGIYNEQFF
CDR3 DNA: TGTGCCAGCAGTTTAACAGGTATATACAATGAGCAGTTCTTC

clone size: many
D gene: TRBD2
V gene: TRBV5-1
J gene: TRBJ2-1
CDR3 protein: CASCRGGDFYNEQFF
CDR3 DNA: TGCGCCAGCTGTCGCGGGGGGGACTTTTACAATGAGCAGTTCTTC

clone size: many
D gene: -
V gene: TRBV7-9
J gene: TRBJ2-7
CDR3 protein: CASSPDSPYEQYF
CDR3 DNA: TGTGCCAGCAGTCCTGACAGTCCCTACGAGCAGTACTTC

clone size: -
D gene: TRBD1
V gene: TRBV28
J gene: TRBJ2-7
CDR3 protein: CASSLFPGTGFHEQYF
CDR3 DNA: TGTGCCAGCAGTTTATTCCCTGGGACAGGGTTTCACGAGCAGTACTTC

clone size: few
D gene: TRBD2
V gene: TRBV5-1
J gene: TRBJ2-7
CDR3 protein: CASSFDPRTSGRAWYEQYF
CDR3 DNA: TGCGCCAGCAGCTTCGACCCCCGGACTAGCGGGAGGGCTTGGTACGAGCAGTACTTC

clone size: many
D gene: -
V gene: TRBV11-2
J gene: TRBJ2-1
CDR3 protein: CASSLGWHEQFF
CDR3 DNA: TGTGCCAGCAGCTTAGGGTGGCATGAGCAGTTCTTC

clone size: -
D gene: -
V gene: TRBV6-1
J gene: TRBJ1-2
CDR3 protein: CASSDWAADSYGYTF
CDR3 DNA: TGTGCCAGCAGTGACTGGGCAGCGGACTCCTATGGCTACACCTTC

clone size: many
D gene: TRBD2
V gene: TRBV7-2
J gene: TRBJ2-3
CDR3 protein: CASSSSGGAADTQYF
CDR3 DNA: TGTGCCAGCAGCTCTAGCGGGGGGGCGGCAGATACGCAGTATTTT

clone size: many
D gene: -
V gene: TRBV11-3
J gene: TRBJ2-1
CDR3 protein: CASSPRMGGYNEQFF
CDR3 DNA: TGTGCCAGCAGCCCCCGCATGGGTGGCTACAATGAGCAGTTCTTC

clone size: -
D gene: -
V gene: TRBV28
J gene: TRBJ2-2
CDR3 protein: CASSSSTRTVNTGELFF
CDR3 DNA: TGTGCCAGCAGTTCCTCAACTCGGACAGTAAACACCGGGGAGCTGTTTTTT

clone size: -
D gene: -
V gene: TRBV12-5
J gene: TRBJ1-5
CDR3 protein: CASGLDHRLNQPQHF
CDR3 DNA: TGTGCTAGTGGTTTGGACCACAGGTTAAATCAGCCCCAGCATTTT

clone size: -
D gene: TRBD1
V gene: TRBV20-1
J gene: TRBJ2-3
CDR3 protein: CSASRTGASTDTQYF
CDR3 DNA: TGCAGTGCTAGTAGAACAGGGGCTAGCACAGATACGCAGTATTTT

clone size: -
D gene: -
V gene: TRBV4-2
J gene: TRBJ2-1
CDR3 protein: CASSQDPVSYNEQFF
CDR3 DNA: TGTGCCAGCAGCCAAGACCCGGTCTCCTACAATGAGCAGTTCTTC

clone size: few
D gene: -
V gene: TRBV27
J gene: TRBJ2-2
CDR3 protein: CASKGSWAGELFF
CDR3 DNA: TGTGCCAGCAAGGGCAGTTGGGCCGGGGAGCTGTTTTTT

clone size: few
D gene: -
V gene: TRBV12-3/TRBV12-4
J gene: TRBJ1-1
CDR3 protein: CASSLATGITTEAFF
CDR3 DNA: TGTGCCAGCAGTTTAGCAACAGGGATTACCACTGAAGCTTTCTTT

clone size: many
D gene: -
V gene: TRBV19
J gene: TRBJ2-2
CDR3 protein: CASSIEGTFGELFF
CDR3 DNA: TGTGCCAGTAGTATAGAGGGAACGTTCGGGGAGCTGTTTTTT

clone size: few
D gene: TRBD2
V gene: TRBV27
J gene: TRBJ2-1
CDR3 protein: CASSFLPFAGEGNEQFF
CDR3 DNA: TGTGCCAGCAGTTTCCTACCTTTCGCGGGAGAAGGCAATGAGCAGTTCTTC

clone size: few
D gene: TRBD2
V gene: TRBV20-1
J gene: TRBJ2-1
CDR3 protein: CSANAFGAGGPLGNEQFF
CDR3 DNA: TGCAGTGCTAACGCCTTTGGCGCGGGAGGACCTCTAGGCAATGAGCAGTTCTTC

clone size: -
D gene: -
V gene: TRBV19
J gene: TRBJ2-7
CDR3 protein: CASSLRTEFYEQYF
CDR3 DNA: TGTGCCAGTAGTCTCAGGACGGAATTCTACGAGCAGTACTTC

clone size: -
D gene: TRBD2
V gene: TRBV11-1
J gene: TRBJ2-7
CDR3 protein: CASSLETGGYEQYF
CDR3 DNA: TGTGCCAGCAGCTTAGAGACGGGAGGATACGAGCAGTACTTC

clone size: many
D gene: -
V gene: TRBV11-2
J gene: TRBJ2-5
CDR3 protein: CASSSVDKGDGETQYF
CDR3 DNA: TGTGCCAGCAGCTCAGTGGACAAAGGGGACGGGGAGACCCAGTACTTC

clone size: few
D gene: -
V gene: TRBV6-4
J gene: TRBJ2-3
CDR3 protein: CASSDRRHQPGGTDTQYF
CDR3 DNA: TGTGCCAGCAGTGACAGGAGACACCAGCCCGGGGGCACAGATACGCAGTATTTT

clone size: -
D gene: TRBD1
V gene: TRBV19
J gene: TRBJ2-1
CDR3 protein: CASQDRSYNEQFF
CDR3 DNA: TGTGCCAGCCAGGACAGGTCCTACAATGAGCAGTTCTTC

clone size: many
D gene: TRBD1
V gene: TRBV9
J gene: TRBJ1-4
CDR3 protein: CASSDGTGSEKLFF
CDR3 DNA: TGTGCCAGCAGCGATGGGACAGGGAGTGAAAAACTGTTTTTT

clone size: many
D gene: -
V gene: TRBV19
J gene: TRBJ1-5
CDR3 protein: CASSPGVQDQPQHF
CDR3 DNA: TGTGCCAGTAGTCCAGGGGTTCAGGATCAGCCCCAGCATTTT

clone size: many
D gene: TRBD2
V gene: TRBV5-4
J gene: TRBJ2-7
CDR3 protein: CASSVGTSGYYEQYF
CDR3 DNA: TGTGCCAGCAGCGTCGGGACTAGCGGATACTACGAGCAGTACTTC

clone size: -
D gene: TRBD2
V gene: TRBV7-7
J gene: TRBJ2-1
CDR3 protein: CASSPSLAGGFNEQFF
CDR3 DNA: TGTGCCAGCAGCCCCTCACTAGCGGGGGGGTTCAATGAGCAGTTCTTC

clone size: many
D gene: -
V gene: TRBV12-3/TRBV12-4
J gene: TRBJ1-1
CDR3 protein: CASSKGGSGALNTEAFF
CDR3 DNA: TGTGCCAGCAGCAAAGGAGGGTCAGGAGCTCTGAACACTGAAGCTTTCTTT

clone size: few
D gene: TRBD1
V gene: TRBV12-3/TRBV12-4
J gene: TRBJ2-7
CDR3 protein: CASSGDRGEIEQYF
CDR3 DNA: TGTGCCAGCAGTGGGGACAGGGGAGAAATAGAGCAGTACTTC

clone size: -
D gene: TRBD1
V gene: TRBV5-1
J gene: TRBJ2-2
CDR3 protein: CASFTGTGGPTGELFF
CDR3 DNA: TGCGCCAGCTTCACCGGGACAGGGGGCCCCACCGGGGAGCTGTTTTTT